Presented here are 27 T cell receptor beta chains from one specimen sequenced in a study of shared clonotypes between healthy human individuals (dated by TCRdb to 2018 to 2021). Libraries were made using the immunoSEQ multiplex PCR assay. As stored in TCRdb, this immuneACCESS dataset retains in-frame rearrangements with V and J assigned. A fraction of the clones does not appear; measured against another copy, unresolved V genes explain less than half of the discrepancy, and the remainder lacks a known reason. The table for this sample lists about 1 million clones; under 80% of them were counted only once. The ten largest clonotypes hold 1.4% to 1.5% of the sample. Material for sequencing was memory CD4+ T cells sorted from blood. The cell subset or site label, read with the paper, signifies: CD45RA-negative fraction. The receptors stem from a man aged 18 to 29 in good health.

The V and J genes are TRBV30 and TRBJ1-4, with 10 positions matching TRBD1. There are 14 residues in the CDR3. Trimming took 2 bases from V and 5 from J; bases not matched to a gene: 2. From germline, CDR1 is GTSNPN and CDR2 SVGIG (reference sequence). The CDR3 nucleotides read TGTGCCTGGAGTATGGGACAGGGGAATGAAAAACTGTTTTTT. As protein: CAWSMGQGNEKLFF.

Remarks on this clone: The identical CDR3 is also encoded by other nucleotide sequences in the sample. Here the CDR3 reads CASSRTGGNYGYTF. The CDR3 region has the DNA TGTGCCAGCAGTCGGACAGGGGGCAACTATGGCTACACCTTC. This chain links TRBV6-5 with TRBJ1-2; 11 bases match TRBD1. V was clipped by 5 bases and J by 2 bases; unmatched bases: 1. From germline, CDR1 is MNHEY and CDR2 SVGAGI. The CDR3 is made up of 14 amino acids.

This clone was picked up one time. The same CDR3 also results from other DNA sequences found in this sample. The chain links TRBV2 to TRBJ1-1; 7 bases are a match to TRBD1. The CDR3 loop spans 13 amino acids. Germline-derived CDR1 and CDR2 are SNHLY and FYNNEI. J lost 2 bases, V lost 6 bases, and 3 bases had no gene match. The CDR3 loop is CASRRDSNTEAFF. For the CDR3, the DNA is TGTGCCAGCAGACGGGACAGTAACACTGAAGCTTTCTTT.

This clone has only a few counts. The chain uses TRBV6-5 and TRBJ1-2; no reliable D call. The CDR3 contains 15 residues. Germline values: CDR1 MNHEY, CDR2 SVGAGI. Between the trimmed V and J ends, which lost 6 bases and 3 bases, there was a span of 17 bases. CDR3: CASRPMGGGDYGYTF. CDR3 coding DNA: TGTGCCAGCAGGCCAATGGGTGGCGGGGACTATGGCTACACCTTC.

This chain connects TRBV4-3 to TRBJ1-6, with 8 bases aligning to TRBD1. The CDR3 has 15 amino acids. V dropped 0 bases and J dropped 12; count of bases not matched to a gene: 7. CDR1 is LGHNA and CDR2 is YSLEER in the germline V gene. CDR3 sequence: CASSQDRTGNGPLHF. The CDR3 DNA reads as TGCGCCAGCAGCCAAGATAGGACAGGGAATGGACCCCTCCACTTT.

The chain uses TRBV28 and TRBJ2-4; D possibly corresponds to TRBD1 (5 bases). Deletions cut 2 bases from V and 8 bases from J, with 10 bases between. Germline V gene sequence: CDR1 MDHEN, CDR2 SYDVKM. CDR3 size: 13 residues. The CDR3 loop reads CASSLGAKDIQYF. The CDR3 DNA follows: TGTGCCAGCAGTTTAGGGGCCAAGGACATTCAGTACTTC.

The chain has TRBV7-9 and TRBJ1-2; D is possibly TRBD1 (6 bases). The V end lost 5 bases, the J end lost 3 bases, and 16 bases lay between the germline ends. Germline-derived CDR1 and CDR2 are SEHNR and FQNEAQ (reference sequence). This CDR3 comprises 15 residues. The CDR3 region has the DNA TGTGCCAGCAGCGATCAGGGGACTCTATACTATGGCTACACCTTC. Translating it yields CASSDQGTLYYGYTF.

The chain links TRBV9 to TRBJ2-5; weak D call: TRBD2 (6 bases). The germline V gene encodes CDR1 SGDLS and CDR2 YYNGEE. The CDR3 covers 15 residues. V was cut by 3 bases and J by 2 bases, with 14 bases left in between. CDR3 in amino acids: CASSAPSGTQETQYF. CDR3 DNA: TGTGCCAGCAGCGCCCCGTCAGGGACTCAAGAGACCCAGTACTTC.

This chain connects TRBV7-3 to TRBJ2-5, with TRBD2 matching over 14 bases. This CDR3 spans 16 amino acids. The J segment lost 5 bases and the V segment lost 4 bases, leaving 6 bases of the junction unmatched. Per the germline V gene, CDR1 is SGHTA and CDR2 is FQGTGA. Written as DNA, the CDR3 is TGTGCCAGCAGCTCTGGGCGGACTAGCGGGGGGGAGACCCAGTACTTC. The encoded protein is CASSSGRTSGGETQYF.

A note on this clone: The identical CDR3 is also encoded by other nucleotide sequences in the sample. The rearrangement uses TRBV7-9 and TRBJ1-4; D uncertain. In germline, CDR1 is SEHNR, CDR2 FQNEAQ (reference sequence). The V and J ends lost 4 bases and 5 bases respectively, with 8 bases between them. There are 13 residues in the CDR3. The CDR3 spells CASSSRGNEKLFF. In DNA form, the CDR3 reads TGTGCCAGCAGCTCTCGGGGAAATGAAAAACTGTTTTTT.

This CDR3 is CASSLTGQGTGYTF. CDR3 DNA sequence: TGTGCCAGCAGCCTTACGGGACAGGGGACTGGCTACACCTTC. The rearrangement joins TRBV5-5 to TRBJ1-2; 10 bases fit TRBD1. Germline trimming cut 4 bases from V and 7 bases from J; bases unmatched to any gene: 7. The V gene's germline CDR1 is SGHKS and CDR2 YYEKEE (reference sequence). The CDR3 is 14 residues long.

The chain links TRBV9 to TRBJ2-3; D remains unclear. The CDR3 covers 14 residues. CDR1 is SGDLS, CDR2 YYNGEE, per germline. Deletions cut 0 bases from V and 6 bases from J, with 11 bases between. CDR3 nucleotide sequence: TGTGCCAGCAGCGTAGGGAGTAGAGAGGATACGCAGTATTTT. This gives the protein CASSVGSREDTQYF.

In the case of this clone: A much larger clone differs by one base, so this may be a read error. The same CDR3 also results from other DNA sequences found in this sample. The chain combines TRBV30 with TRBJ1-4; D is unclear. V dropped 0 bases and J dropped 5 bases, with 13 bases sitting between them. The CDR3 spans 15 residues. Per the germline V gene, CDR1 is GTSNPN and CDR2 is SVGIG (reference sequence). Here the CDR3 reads CAWSVPGSPNEKLFF. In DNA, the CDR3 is TGTGCCTGGAGTGTACCGGGCAGCCCAAATGAAAAACTGTTTTTT.

In DNA, the CDR3 is TGTGCCAGCAGTTCGGACAGGGGTCCCTACAATGAGCAGTTCTTC. Its translation: CASSSDRGPYNEQFF. The V and J genes are TRBV27 and TRBJ2-1; 9 nucleotides align to TRBD1. CDR1 is MNHEY and CDR2 is SMNVEV in the germline V gene (reference sequence). V lost 4 bases to trimming and J lost 2 bases; unmatched junction nucleotides: 3. This CDR3 is built from 15 residues.

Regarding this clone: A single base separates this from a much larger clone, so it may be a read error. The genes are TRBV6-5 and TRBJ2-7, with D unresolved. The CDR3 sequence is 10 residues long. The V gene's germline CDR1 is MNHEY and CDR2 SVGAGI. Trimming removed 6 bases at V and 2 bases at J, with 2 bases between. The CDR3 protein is CASSPYEQYF. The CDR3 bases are TGTGCCAGCAGCCCCTACGAGCAGTACTTC.

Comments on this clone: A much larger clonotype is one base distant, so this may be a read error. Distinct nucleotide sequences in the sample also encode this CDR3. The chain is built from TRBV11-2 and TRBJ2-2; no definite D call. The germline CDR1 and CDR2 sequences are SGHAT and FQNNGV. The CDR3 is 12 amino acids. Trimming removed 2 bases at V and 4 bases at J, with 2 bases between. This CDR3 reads CASSLSTGELFF. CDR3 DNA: TGTGCCAGCAGCTTAAGCACCGGGGAGCTGTTTTTT.

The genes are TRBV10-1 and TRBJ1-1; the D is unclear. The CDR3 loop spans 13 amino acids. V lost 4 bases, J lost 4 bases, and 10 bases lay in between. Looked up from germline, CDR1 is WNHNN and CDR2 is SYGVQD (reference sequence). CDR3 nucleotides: TGCGCCAGCAGTGGCGCCAGGAGCACTGAAGCTTTCTTT. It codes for CASSGARSTEAFF.

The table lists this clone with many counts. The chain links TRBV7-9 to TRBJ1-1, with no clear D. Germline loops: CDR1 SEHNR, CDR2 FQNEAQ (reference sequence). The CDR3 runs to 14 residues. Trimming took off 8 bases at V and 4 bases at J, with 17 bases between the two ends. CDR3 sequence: CASLASNKGTEAFF. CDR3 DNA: TGTGCCAGCCTTGCCTCGAATAAGGGCACTGAAGCTTTCTTT.

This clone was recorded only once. This CDR3 is CASSQGYGGSGYGYTF. The DNA of the CDR3 is TGTGCCAGCAGCCAAGGATACGGGGGGAGCGGCTATGGCTACACCTTC. The chain employs TRBV14 and TRBJ1-2, with D perhaps matching TRBD1 (5 bases). The V and J ends lost 1 base and 4 bases respectively, with 16 bases between them. This CDR3 has 16 amino acids. CDR1 and CDR2 (germline): SGHDN, FVKESK.

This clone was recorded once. This chain's CDR3 is CAWSRSRTSGYGANVLTF. CDR3 in DNA: TGTGCCTGGAGCCGGTCACGGACTAGCGGGTATGGGGCCAACGTCCTGACTTTC. J is TRBJ2-6 and V is TRBV30; 11 bases fit TRBD2. After removal of 3 bases from V and 3 bases from J, the junction contained 10 bases not matched to a gene. This CDR3 spans 18 amino acids. The V gene's germline CDR1 is GTSNPN and CDR2 SVGIG (reference sequence).

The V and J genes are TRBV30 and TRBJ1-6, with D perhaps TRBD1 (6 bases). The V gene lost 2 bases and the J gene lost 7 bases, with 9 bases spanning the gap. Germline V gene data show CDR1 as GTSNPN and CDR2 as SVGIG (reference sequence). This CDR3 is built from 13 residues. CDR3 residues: CAWSRQENSPLHF. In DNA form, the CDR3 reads TGTGCCTGGAGTCGACAGGAGAATTCACCCCTCCACTTT.

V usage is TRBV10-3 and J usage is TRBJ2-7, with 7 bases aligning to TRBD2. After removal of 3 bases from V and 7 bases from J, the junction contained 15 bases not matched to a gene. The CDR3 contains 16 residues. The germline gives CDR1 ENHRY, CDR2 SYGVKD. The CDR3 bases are TGTGCCATCAGTGAAAGTGTTGGGGTCCTGCGGGAGGAGCAGTACTTC. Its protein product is CAISESVGVLREEQYF.

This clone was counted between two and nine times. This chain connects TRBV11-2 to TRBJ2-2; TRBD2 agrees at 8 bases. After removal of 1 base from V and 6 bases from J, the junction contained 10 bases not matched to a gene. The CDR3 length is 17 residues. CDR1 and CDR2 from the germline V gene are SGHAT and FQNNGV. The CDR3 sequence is CASSLGYSTSVPGELFF. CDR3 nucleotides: TGTGCCAGCAGCTTAGGGTACTCGACTAGCGTCCCCGGGGAGCTGTTTTTT.

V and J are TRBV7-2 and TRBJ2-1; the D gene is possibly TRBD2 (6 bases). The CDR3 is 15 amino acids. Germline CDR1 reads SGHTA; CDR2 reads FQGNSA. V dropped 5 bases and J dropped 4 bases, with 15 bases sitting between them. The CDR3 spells CASSRTGLEYNEQFF. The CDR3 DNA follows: TGTGCCAGCAGCCGCACGGGACTGGAATACAATGAGCAGTTCTTC.

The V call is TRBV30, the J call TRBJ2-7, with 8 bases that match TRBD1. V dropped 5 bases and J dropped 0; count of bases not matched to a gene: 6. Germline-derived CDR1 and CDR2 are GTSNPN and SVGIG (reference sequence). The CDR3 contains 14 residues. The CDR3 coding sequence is TGTGCCTGGGCCCAGGGGGCCCTCTCCTACGAGCAGTACTTC. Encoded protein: CAWAQGALSYEQYF.

CDR3 in DNA: TGTGCCAGCAGTACCCCGGGGGACCCAGGCTACACCTTC. This encodes CASSTPGDPGYTF. V usage is TRBV27 and J usage is TRBJ1-2; D is possibly TRBD1 (5 bases). V lost 5 bases to trimming and J lost 8 bases, with 15 bases between them. The CDR3 length is 13 residues. Germline assignment: CDR1 MNHEY and CDR2 SMNVEV (reference sequence).

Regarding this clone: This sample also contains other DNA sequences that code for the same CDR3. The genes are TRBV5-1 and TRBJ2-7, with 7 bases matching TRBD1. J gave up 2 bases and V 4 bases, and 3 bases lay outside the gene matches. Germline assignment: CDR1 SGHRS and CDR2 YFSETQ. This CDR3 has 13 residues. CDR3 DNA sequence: TGCGCCAGCAGCCTGACAGGGCCCTACGAGCAGTACTTC. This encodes CASSLTGPYEQYF.